A selection of T cell receptor beta chains follows, all from one sample in a study of T cell responses to AZD1222 COVID-19 vaccine. Assay used: immunoSEQ multiplex PCR; TCRdb lists only in-frame clones, some missing. The data contain about 180,000 clones, approximately 90% of them singletons. The sequenced sample was peripheral blood, obtained 28 days after the second dose of the MenACWY control vaccine. These receptors all stem from an adult who received the MenACWY meningococcal vaccine as a control. The conserved cysteine and the conserved F or W are not part of the CDR3 here.

TRBV7-2,ASSLGWQWSSYEQY
TRBV7-3,ASTQRASGYEQY
TRBV7-9,ASSERTGLAGPNYNEQF
TRBV5-4,ASSPTSGSLYNEQF
TRBV3-1/TRBV3-2,ASSPGVPYEQY
TRBV4-3,ASSQDPEGLYGGELF
TRBV19,ASILGQDSGNTIY
TRBV9,ASSVGAGQGINQPQH
TRBV7-2,ASSPRGGQGVHEQY
TRBV5-1,ASSLGQDFSSGNTIY
TRBV7-9,ASSLVHETLVSNEQF
TRBV28,ASKGGTPLH
TRBV9,ASTLGDGGSYEQY
TRBV28,ASSPTSNTYEQY
TRBV30,AWSPVGYT
TRBV7-9,ASSPPAGQHLSPLH
TRBV5-1,ASSLGQANTEAF
TRBV5-1,ASARTGGGELF
TRBV19,ASSLTTGGFTEAF